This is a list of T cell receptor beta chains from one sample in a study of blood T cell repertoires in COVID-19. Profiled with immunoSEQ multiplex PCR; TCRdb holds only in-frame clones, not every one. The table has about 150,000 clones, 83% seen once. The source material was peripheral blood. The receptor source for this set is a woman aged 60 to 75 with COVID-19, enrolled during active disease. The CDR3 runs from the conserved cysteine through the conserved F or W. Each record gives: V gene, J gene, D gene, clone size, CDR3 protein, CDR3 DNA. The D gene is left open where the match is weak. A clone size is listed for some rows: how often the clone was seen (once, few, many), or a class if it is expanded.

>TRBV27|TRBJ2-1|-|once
CASTEGPERINEQFF
TGTGCCAGCACGGAGGGCCCCGAAAGGATAAATGAGCAGTTCTTC
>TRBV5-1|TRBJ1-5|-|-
CASSLEGKNQPQHF
TGCGCCAGCAGCTTGGAGGGGAAGAATCAGCCCCAGCATTTT
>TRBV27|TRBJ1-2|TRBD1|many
CASRLGGRIDGYTF
TGTGCCAGCCGATTAGGGGGCCGGATAGATGGCTACACCTTC
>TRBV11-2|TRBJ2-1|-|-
CASSSGFEQFF
TGTGCCAGCAGCTCAGGGTTTGAGCAGTTCTTC
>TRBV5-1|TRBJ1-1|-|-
CASSLVGRMNTEAFF
TGCGCCAGCAGCTTGGTTGGGCGTATGAACACTGAAGCTTTCTTT
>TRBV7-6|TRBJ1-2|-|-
CASSLAIGVGGYTF
TGTGCCAGCAGCTTAGCAATCGGGGTCGGAGGCTACACCTTC
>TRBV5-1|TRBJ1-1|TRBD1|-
CASSLIAGDRTEAFF
TGCGCCAGCAGCTTGATTGCAGGGGACAGGACTGAAGCTTTCTTT
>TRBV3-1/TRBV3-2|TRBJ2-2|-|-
CASKRDMNTGELFF
TGTGCCAGCAAAAGGGACATGAACACCGGGGAGCTGTTTTTT
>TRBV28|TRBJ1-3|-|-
CASSLGQYSGNTIYF
TGTGCCAGCAGTCTCGGACAGTACTCTGGAAACACCATATATTTT
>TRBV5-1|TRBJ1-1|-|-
CASSREGVMNTEAFF
TGCGCCAGCAGTAGGGAGGGGGTTATGAACACTGAAGCTTTCTTT
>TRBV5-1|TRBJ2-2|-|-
CASSLGADGGGELFF
TGCGCCAGCAGCTTGGGAGCGGACGGCGGCGGGGAGCTGTTTTTT
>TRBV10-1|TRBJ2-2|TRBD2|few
CASSGGELAGDPTGELFF
TGCGCCAGCAGTGGAGGGGAACTAGCGGGGGACCCCACCGGGGAGCTGTTTTTT
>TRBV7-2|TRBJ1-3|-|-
CASSSTGTPGNTIYF
TGTGCCAGCAGCTCGACCGGGACACCTGGAAACACCATATATTTT
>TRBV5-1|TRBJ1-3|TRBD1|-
CASSPRDRDSGNTIYF
TGCGCCAGCAGCCCTCGGGACAGGGACTCTGGAAACACCATATATTTT
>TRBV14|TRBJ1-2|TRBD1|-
CASSQRAGTGAVGYTF
TGTGCCAGCAGCCAGAGAGCCGGGACAGGCGCGGTCGGCTACACCTTC
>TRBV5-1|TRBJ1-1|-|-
CASSLEGAARMNTEAFF
TGCGCCAGCAGCTTGGAGGGAGCGGCGAGGATGAACACTGAAGCTTTCTTT
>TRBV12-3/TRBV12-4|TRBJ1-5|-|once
CASRGVSNQPQHF
TGTGCCAGCAGGGGAGTTAGTAATCAGCCCCAGCATTTT
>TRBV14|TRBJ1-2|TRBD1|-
CASSPRTGDGYTF
TGTGCCAGCAGCCCCCGGACAGGAGATGGCTACACCTTC
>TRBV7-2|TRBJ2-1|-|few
CASSRHLNEQFF
TGTGCCAGCAGCCGACATCTTAATGAGCAGTTCTTC